One sample yielded the 22 T cell receptor beta chains listed below, sequenced in a study of blood T cell repertoires in COVID-19. Assay: immunoSEQ multiplex PCR; the TCRdb copy retains only in-frame clones and omits some. The table has hundreds of thousands of clones, about 90% seen once. Sequencing input: peripheral blood. The receptors come from a man younger than 35 with active or convalescent COVID-19.

The chain combines TRBV14 with TRBJ2-5; 8 bases agree with TRBD2. Germline values: CDR1 SGHDN, CDR2 FVKESK. This CDR3 spans 17 amino acids. The ends lost 0 bases at V and 4 bases at J; junction bases unmatched: 10. The CDR3 loop is CASSQDRRSGKRETQYF. The CDR3 DNA follows: TGTGCCAGCAGCCAAGATCGACGTAGCGGGAAGAGAGAGACCCAGTACTTC.

The J gene is TRBJ2-2, the V gene TRBV10-2; 11 nucleotides agree with TRBD1. J lost 6 bases, V lost 5 bases, and 8 bases had no gene match. Germline V gene sequence: CDR1 WSHSY, CDR2 SAAADI. The CDR3 totals 16 residues. The CDR3 protein is CASSSPGQGVAGELFF. Written as DNA, the CDR3 is TGCGCCAGCAGTTCTCCGGGACAGGGGGTCGCCGGGGAGCTGTTTTTT.

The chain couples TRBV6-2 or TRBV6-3 to TRBJ2-7, with a possible D match to TRBD1 (6 bases). Germline CDR1 MNHEY, CDR2 SVGEGT. Between the trimmed V and J ends, which lost 5 bases and 5 bases, there was a span of 10 bases. The CDR3 is 12 amino acids. The DNA for the CDR3 is TGTGCCAGCAGTCAGGGGTGGGACGAGCAGTACTTC. Its translation is CASSQGWDEQYF.

This clone was counted a few times. The V gene is TRBV19, the J gene TRBJ1-2; possibly TRBD1 for D (5 bases). Germline CDR1 is LNHDA and CDR2 is SQIVND (reference sequence). The CDR3 extends over 14 amino acids. The germline V and J ends were trimmed by 8 bases and 1 base, with 14 bases remaining between them. CDR3 DNA sequence: TGTGCCAGTTCCAAGGGGCAGAATAACTATGGCTACACCTTC. This codes for CASSKGQNNYGYTF.

The chain joins TRBV28 to TRBJ1-1; no firm D call. The CDR3 has 16 residues. Germline assignment: CDR1 MDHEN and CDR2 SYDVKM. Trimming took 5 bases from V and 0 from J, leaving 16 bases between them. The CDR3 nucleotides read TGTGCCAGCAGTACCCCGACTGAGTCCATGAACACTGAAGCTTTCTTT. This sequence encodes CASSTPTESMNTEAFF.

The sample holds a few counts of this clone. The genes are TRBV29-1 and TRBJ2-3; weak D call: TRBD1 (5 bases). The V end lost 3 bases, the J end lost 6 bases, and 13 bases lay between the germline ends. The CDR3 length is 13 residues. The germline gives CDR1 SQVTM, CDR2 ANQGSEA. CDR3 bases: TGCAGCGTTGATACTACAGGTGGGGATACGCAGTATTTT. It yields the protein CSVDTTGGDTQYF.

The V and J genes are TRBV7-2 and TRBJ2-7; 10 bases are a match to TRBD2. With 3 bases clipped from V and 2 bases from J, the junction kept 4 bases outside the gene matches. The germline V gene encodes CDR1 SGHTA and CDR2 FQGNSA. The CDR3 runs to 15 residues. DNA for the CDR3: TGTGCCAGCAGCTTGGAACTAGCGGGGACCTACGAGCAGTACTTC. It specifies CASSLELAGTYEQYF.

The chain carries TRBV7-3 and TRBJ2-1; 13 nucleotides line up with TRBD2. V gave up 5 bases and J gave up 5 bases; unmatched junction bases: 3. This CDR3 spans 15 amino acids. Germline CDR1 reads SGHTA; CDR2 reads FQGTGA. The CDR3 bases are TGTGCCAGCAGCACGGGACTAGCGGGAAACAATGAGCAGTTCTTC. It encodes CASSTGLAGNNEQFF.

The chain carries TRBV2 and TRBJ2-5, with D perhaps TRBD2 (5 bases). The CDR3 runs to 15 residues. Trimming stripped 0 bases from V and 1 base from J, with 9 bases between. Germline V lookup: CDR1 SNHLY, CDR2 FYNNEI. The CDR3 here is CASSEARGPQETQYF. DNA for the CDR3: TGTGCCAGCAGTGAAGCGCGAGGGCCCCAAGAGACCCAGTACTTC.

The chain is built from TRBV5-1 and TRBJ1-2; TRBD1 aligns across 10 bases. Per the germline V gene, CDR1 is SGHRS and CDR2 is YFSETQ. J was trimmed by 6 bases and V by 2 bases; bases with no gene match: 4. CDR3 length: 14 amino acids. In DNA, the CDR3 is TGCGCCAGCAGCTTCACCGGGACAGGGGATGGCTACACCTTC. It translates to CASSFTGTGDGYTF.

The count of this clone is one. The chain uses TRBV7-9 and TRBJ2-7; 10 bases align to TRBD1. The ends lost 1 base at V and 6 bases at J; junction bases unmatched: 9. Germline-derived CDR1 and CDR2 are SEHNR and FQNEAQ (reference sequence). The CDR3 spans 16 residues. The CDR3 loop is CASSLDPGQGKGEQYF. As DNA, the CDR3 is TGTGCCAGCAGCTTAGACCCGGGACAGGGGAAAGGCGAGCAGTACTTC.

The rearrangement links TRBV5-4 to TRBJ2-7; 8 positions agree with TRBD1. J gave up 4 bases and V 1 base, and 7 bases lay outside the gene matches. Germline CDR1 reads SGHNT; CDR2 reads YYREEE (reference sequence). CDR3 length: 15 residues. CDR3 in DNA: TGTGCCAGCAGCTTGCGTACAGGGGGAGCTTACGAGCAGTACTTC. Translating it yields CASSLRTGGAYEQYF.

The chain has TRBV5-8 and TRBJ1-6, with D perhaps matching TRBD1 (5 bases). Trimming took off 6 bases at V and 13 bases at J, with 14 bases between the two ends. Germline V CDR1 and CDR2: SGHTS, YDEGEE. There are 12 residues in the CDR3. CDR3 loop: CASNPSGAPLHF. The CDR3 nucleotides are TGTGCCAGCAACCCTAGTGGGGCGCCCCTCCACTTT.

V gene TRBV4-1 combines with J gene TRBJ1-2; TRBD1 is a possible D gene (6 bases). Trimming took off 0 bases at V and 3 bases at J, with 11 bases between the two ends. The CDR3 spans 15 residues. CDR1 and CDR2 (germline): MGHRA, YSYEKL. The CDR3 loop reads CASSQEPGQDYGYTF. Written as DNA, the CDR3 is TGCGCCAGCAGCCAAGAACCGGGACAAGACTATGGCTACACCTTC.

This clone was counted once. The chain recombines TRBV7-6 with TRBJ1-2; 9 bases align to TRBD1. V was pared by 4 bases and J by 8 bases, with 11 bases of the junction left unmatched. The germline CDR1 and CDR2 sequences are SGHVS and FNYEAQ. The CDR3 totals 15 residues. CDR3 loop: CASSSTGGGREGYTF. DNA of the CDR3: TGTGCCAGCAGCTCCACAGGGGGCGGCCGTGAGGGCTACACCTTC.

The DNA of the CDR3 is TGTGCCAGCAGTTTAACTAATGACAGGCTTGGCTACGAGCAGTACTTC. It specifies CASSLTNDRLGYEQYF. The J gene is TRBJ2-7, the V gene TRBV27; D is possibly TRBD1 (6 bases). CDR1 MNHEY and CDR2 SMNVEV come from the germline V gene (reference sequence). The CDR3 loop spans 16 amino acids. V gave up 2 bases and J gave up 3 bases, with 17 bases separating them.

In this sample, this clone turned up once. The chain links TRBV5-1 to TRBJ1-2; D remains unclear. V lost 4 bases, J lost 3 bases, and 10 bases lay in between. The CDR3 is 13 amino acids. CDR1 SGHRS and CDR2 YFSETQ come from the germline V gene. The CDR3 protein is CASSPGLHYGYTF. The DNA for the CDR3 is TGCGCCAGCAGCCCCGGACTACACTATGGCTACACCTTC.

V usage is TRBV9 and J usage is TRBJ1-5; possibly TRBD1 for D (6 bases). The length of the CDR3 is 15 residues. Germline V CDR1 and CDR2: SGDLS, YYNGEE. The V end lost 0 bases, the J end lost 1 base, and 8 bases lay between the germline ends. This chain's CDR3 is CASSVEGTSNQPQHF. The CDR3 DNA reads TGTGCCAGCAGCGTAGAAGGGACAAGCAATCAGCCCCAGCATTTT.

This chain connects TRBV11-3 to TRBJ2-3; the match to TRBD2 covers 9 bases. J was trimmed by 7 bases and V by 2 bases; bases with no gene match: 10. Germline V gives CDR1 SGHNT, CDR2 YENEEA. The CDR3 extends over 16 amino acids. The CDR3 nucleotides read TGTGCCAGCAGCTTACGTGGCGGGGGGGCCGTCCATACGCAGTATTTT. Amino acids: CASSLRGGGAVHTQYF.

V usage is TRBV4-1 and J usage is TRBJ2-7, with a possible D match to TRBD2 (6 bases). Trimming pared 3 bases from V and 1 base from J, leaving 19 bases between. Germline V gene sequence: CDR1 MGHRA, CDR2 YSYEKL. The CDR3 length is 17 residues. The CDR3 nucleotides are TGCGCCAGCAGCCAGCCCGAGGGGCCGGGGGTATCCTACGAGCAGTACTTC. Its protein is CASSQPEGPGVSYEQYF.

This clone was counted a single time. This sequence joins TRBV4-3 and TRBJ2-3, with 9 bases aligning to TRBD2. The junction had 10 bases not matched to a gene; V was cut back by 0 bases and J by 6 bases. The CDR3 extends over 17 amino acids. Germline loops: CDR1 LGHNA, CDR2 YSLEER. CDR3 coding DNA: TGCGCCAGCAGCCAAGAGTTGGCGGGAGGGCCTACGGATACGCAGTATTTT. As protein: CASSQELAGGPTDTQYF.

The rearrangement links TRBV9 to TRBJ2-5, with TRBD1 identical over 7 bases. Germline V CDR1 and CDR2: SGDLS, YYNGEE. With V trimmed by 0 bases and J by 2 bases, 1 base remained unmatched. The CDR3 loop spans 14 amino acids. The CDR3 loop is CASSVAGGQETQYF. In DNA form, the CDR3 reads TGTGCCAGCAGCGTAGCAGGGGGTCAAGAGACCCAGTACTTC. The full variable domain, in which reference TRBV9 and TRBJ2-5 provide the parts outside the CDR3, is DSGVTQTPKHLITATGQRVTLRCSPRSGDLSVYWYQQSLDQGLQFLIQYYNGEERAKGNILERFSAQQFPDLHSELNLSSLELGDSALYFCASSVAGGQETQYFGPGTRLLVL.